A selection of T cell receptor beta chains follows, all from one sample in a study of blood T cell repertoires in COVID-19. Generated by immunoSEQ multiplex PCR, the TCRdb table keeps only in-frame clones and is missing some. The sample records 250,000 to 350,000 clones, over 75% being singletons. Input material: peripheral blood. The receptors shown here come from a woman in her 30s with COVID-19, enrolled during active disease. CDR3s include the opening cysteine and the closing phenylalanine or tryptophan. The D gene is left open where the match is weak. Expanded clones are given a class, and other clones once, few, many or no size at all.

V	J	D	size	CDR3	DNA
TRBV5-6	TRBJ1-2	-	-	CASSLETGRGSYGYTF	TGTGCCAGCAGCTTGGAGACGGGGAGAGGGAGCTATGGCTACACCTTC
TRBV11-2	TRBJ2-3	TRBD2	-	CASSSSSGSVQYF	TGTGCCAGCAGCTCCTCTAGCGGGAGTGTGCAGTATTTT
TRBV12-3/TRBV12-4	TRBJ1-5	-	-	CASSLWGDQPQHF	TGTGCCAGCAGTTTATGGGGAGATCAGCCCCAGCATTTT
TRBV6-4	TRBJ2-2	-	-	CASSISGGRNTGELFF	TGTGCCAGCAGTATATCCGGGGGTCGGAACACCGGGGAGCTGTTTTTT
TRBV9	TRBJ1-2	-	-	CASSRGDYGYTF	TGTGCCAGCAGCCGGGGGGACTATGGCTACACCTTC
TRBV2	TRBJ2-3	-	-	CASSDGQGRTDTQYF	TGTGCCAGCAGTGACGGCCAGGGAAGGACAGATACGCAGTATTTT
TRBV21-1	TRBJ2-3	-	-	CASSNARDRVTDTQYF	TGTGCCAGCAGCAATGCGCGGGACAGGGTGACAGATACGCAGTATTTT
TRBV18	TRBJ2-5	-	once	CASSLRSLQETQYF	TGTGCCAGCTCACTTAGGAGCCTACAAGAGACCCAGTACTTC
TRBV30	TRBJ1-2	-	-	CAWSPWVGTEGGYTF	TGTGCCTGGAGTCCCTGGGTTGGTACTGAGGGTGGCTACACCTTC
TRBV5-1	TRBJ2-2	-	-	CASSLVGVGELFF	TGCGCCAGCAGCTTGGTAGGGGTCGGGGAGCTGTTTTTT
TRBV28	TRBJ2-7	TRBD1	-	CASSTWTGRSYEQYF	TGTGCCAGCAGCACCTGGACAGGACGCTCCTACGAGCAGTACTTC
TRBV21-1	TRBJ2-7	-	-	CASSKARGLGSYEQYF	TGTGCCAGCAGCAAAGCTAGGGGGCTAGGGTCCTACGAGCAGTACTTC
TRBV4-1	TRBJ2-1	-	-	CASSQDPRGSQNEQFF	TGCGCCAGCAGCCAAGATCCCCGGGGTAGCCAGAATGAGCAGTTCTTC
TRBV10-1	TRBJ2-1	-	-	CASRQGLYNEQFF	TGCGCCAGCAGACAGGGTCTTTACAATGAGCAGTTCTTC
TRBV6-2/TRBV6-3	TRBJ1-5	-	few	CASSYAWENQPQHF	TGTGCCAGCAGTTACGCGTGGGAGAATCAGCCCCAGCATTTT
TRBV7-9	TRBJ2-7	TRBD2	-	CASSLVRASGVIYEQYF	TGTGCCAGCAGCTTAGTAAGGGCTAGCGGGGTGATATACGAGCAGTACTTC
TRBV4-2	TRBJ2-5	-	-	CASSTFRGSEETQYF	TGTGCCAGCAGCACCTTTAGAGGGAGCGAAGAGACCCAGTACTTC
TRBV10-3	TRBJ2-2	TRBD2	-	CAISNSGRVNTGELFF	TGTGCCATCAGTAATAGCGGGAGGGTAAACACCGGGGAGCTGTTTTTT
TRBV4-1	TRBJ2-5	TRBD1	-	CASRLGTGRETQYF	TGCGCCAGCAGGCTCGGGACAGGGAGAGAGACCCAGTACTTC
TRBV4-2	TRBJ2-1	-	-	CASSQDVGRVGYNEQFF	TGTGCCAGCAGCCAAGATGTCGGCAGGGTAGGGTACAATGAGCAGTTCTTC
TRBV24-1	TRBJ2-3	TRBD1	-	CATSELTGTDTQYF	TGTGCCACCAGTGAGCTGACAGGGACAGATACGCAGTATTTT
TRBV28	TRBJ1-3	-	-	CVSSGNTIYF	TGTGTATCCTCTGGAAACACCATATATTTT
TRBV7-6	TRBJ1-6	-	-	CASSRSRGANSYNSPLHF	TGTGCCAGCAGCCGGAGTCGGGGAGCTAACTCCTATAATTCACCCCTCCACTTT
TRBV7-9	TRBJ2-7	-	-	CASSSGLHYEQYF	TGTGCCAGCAGCTCGGGACTCCACTACGAGCAGTACTTC
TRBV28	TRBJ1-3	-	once	CASSPLGSGNTIYF	TGTGCCAGCAGCCCTCTCGGTTCTGGAAACACCATATATTTT
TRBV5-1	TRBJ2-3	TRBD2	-	CASYKGLSAGGGDTQYF	TGCGCCAGCTATAAGGGACTTTCGGCGGGGGGAGGAGATACGCAGTATTTT
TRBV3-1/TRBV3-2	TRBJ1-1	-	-	CASSQDWAGRVYRGNTEAFF	TGTGCCAGCAGCCAAGACTGGGCGGGGAGGGTGTATCGAGGGAACACTGAAGCTTTCTTT
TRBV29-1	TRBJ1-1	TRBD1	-	CSVLGQMNTEAFF	TGCAGCGTCCTGGGACAGATGAACACTGAAGCTTTCTTT
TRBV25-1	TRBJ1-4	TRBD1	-	CASSEGQFNEKLFF	TGTGCCAGCAGTGAGGGACAGTTTAATGAAAAACTGTTTTTT
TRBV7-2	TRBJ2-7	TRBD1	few	CASSLGWTGVEQYF	TGTGCCAGCAGCCTGGGATGGACAGGGGTCGAGCAGTACTTC
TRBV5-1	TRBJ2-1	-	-	CASNLRVGADEQFF	TGCGCCAGCAACCTTCGGGTAGGGGCGGATGAGCAGTTCTTC
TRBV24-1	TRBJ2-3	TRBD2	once	CATSEATSGRNTQYF	TGTGCCACCAGTGAGGCTACTAGCGGGAGAAATACGCAGTATTTT
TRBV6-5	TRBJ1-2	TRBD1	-	CASTRTGGGYTF	TGTGCCAGCACCCGAACAGGGGGCGGCTACACCTTC
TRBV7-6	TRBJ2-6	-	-	CASSPQFSGANVLTF	TGTGCCAGCAGCCCACAGTTCTCTGGGGCCAACGTCCTGACTTTC
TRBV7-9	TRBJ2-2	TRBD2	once	CASSFGTSGRWNTGELFF	TGTGCCAGCAGCTTCGGGACTAGCGGGAGGTGGAACACCGGGGAGCTGTTTTTT
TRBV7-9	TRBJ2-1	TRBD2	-	CASIILAGGPHEQFF	TGTGCCAGCATCATTTTAGCGGGAGGGCCCCATGAGCAGTTCTTC
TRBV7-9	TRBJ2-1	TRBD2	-	CASSLATSGRSNEQFF	TGTGCCAGCAGCTTAGCCACTAGCGGGAGGAGCAATGAGCAGTTCTTC
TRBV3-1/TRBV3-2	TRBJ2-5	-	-	CASSQALWAGRETQYF	TGTGCCAGCAGCCAAGCCCTTTGGGCGGGAAGAGAGACCCAGTACTTC
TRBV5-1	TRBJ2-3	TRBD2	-	CASSSRTSGDTQYF	TGCGCCAGCAGCTCAAGGACTAGCGGAGATACGCAGTATTTT
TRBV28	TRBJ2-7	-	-	CASSLGNYYEQYF	TGTGCCAGCAGTTTAGGCAACTACTACGAGCAGTACTTC
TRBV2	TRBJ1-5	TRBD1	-	CASSVRQGAGQPQHF	TGTGCCAGCAGTGTGAGACAGGGGGCAGGTCAGCCCCAGCATTTT
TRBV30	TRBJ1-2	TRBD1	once	CAWTLDRGANYGYTF	TGTGCCTGGACCCTCGACAGGGGAGCTAACTATGGCTACACCTTC
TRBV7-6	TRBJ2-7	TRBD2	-	CASSLASGSPTYEQYF	TGTGCCAGCAGCTTAGCTAGCGGGTCCCCAACCTACGAGCAGTACTTC
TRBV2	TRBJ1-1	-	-	CASSERGLGTEAFF	TGTGCCAGCAGTGAACGAGGGCTGGGCACTGAAGCTTTCTTT
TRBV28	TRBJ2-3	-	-	CASSLDPRSSGTDTQYF	TGTGCCAGCAGTTTAGACCCCAGGAGTAGCGGCACAGATACGCAGTATTTT
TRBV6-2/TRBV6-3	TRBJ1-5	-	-	CASSYSKGVPQHF	TGTGCCAGCAGTTACTCGAAGGGGGTTCCCCAGCATTTT
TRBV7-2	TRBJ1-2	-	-	CASSFRNLYGYTF	TGTGCCAGCAGCTTCAGGAATTTATATGGCTACACCTTC
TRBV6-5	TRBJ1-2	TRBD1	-	CASSRQGAYDYGYTF	TGTGCCAGCAGTCGACAGGGGGCGTACGACTATGGCTACACCTTC
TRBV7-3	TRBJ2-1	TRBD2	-	CASSKRGSGDPPGGEQFF	TGTGCCAGCAGCAAAAGAGGTAGCGGGGATCCCCCGGGCGGTGAGCAGTTCTTC
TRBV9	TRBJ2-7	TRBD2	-	CASSAGWEGLAAGEQYF	TGTGCCAGCAGCGCCGGATGGGAGGGACTAGCGGCCGGCGAGCAGTACTTC
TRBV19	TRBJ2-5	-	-	CASSSPGQSPQETQYF	TGTGCCAGTAGTTCCCCCGGACAGAGTCCACAAGAGACCCAGTACTTC
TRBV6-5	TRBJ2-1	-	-	CASTSRPGPHNEQFF	TGTGCCAGCACCTCTCGGCCAGGGCCCCACAATGAGCAGTTCTTC
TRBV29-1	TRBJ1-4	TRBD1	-	CSVTGDGNEKLFF	TGCAGCGTAACAGGGGATGGAAATGAAAAACTGTTTTTT
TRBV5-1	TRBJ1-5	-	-	CASSLGTGNHQPQHF	TGCGCCAGCAGCTTGGGTACGGGGAACCACCAGCCCCAGCATTTT
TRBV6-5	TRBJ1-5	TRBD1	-	CASGQGGQPQHF	TGTGCCAGCGGACAGGGTGGGCAGCCCCAGCATTTT
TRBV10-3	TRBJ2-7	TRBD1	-	CATLDRGGSYEQYF	TGTGCCACCCTGGACAGGGGAGGTTCCTACGAGCAGTACTTC
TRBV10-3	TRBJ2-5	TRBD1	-	CAISESLGRGLETQYF	TGTGCCATCAGTGAGTCATTGGGCAGGGGGCTTGAGACCCAGTACTTC
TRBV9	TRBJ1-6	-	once	CASSEGLSDNSPLHF	TGTGCCAGCAGCGAGGGACTGAGCGATAATTCACCCCTCCACTTT
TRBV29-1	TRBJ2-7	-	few	CSAEGEYEQYF	TGCAGCGCCGAGGGGGAGTACGAGCAGTACTTC
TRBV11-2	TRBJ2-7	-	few	CASRPGGGRGEQYF	TGTGCCAGCAGACCGGGGGGCGGGAGAGGCGAGCAGTACTTC